Following are 28 T cell receptor beta chains from one sample sequenced in a study of OX40 agonist ivuxolimab in advanced cancers. Only in-frame clones appear in the TCRdb table, and some are missing; sequencing was by immunoSEQ multiplex PCR. This repertoire shows around 60,000 clones, about 90% found once; its top ten account for around 2%. The sample was CD4+ or CD8+ T cells sorted from blood, taken in a trial of the OX40 agonist ivuxolimab. These TCRs come from an adult with an advanced solid tumor such as melanoma, head and neck, liver or kidney cancer.

This chain joins TRBV6-4 and TRBJ2-3, with D tentatively TRBD1 or TRBD2 (5 bases each). V lost 4 bases, J lost 3 bases, and 14 bases lay in between. The CDR3 covers 15 residues. In germline, CDR1 is MRHNA, CDR2 SNTAGT. CDR3 sequence: CASSADPGPTDTQYF. The CDR3 DNA is TGTGCCAGCAGTGCCGACCCGGGACCTACAGATACGCAGTATTTT.

This chain links TRBV7-8 with TRBJ2-5; D is ambiguous. This CDR3 is built from 16 residues. The V end lost 1 base, the J end lost 1 base, and 13 bases lay between the germline ends. Germline V CDR1 and CDR2: SGHVS, FQNEAQ. The CDR3 DNA is TGTGCCAGCAGCTTAGGAGGTATACGGTTCCAAGAGACCCAGTACTTC. It specifies CASSLGGIRFQETQYF.

The chain combines TRBV6-1 with TRBJ1-2, with D tentatively TRBD1 (5 bases). Germline V CDR1 and CDR2: MNHNS, SASEGT. V was clipped by 4 bases and J by 2 bases, with 20 bases between them. The CDR3 covers 17 residues. CDR3 sequence (DNA): TGTGCCAGCAGTGTTGGGACGGCACCCCTAATCAACTATGGCTACACCTTC. Its protein product is CASSVGTAPLINYGYTF.

The rearrangement joins TRBV19 to TRBJ2-3; tentative D call: TRBD1 (6 bases). The germline CDR1 and CDR2 sequences are LNHDA and SQIVND (reference sequence). V lost 7 bases, J lost 5 bases, and 22 bases lay in between. This CDR3 has 16 amino acids. The CDR3 DNA sequence: TGTGCCAGTAAACGACAGGACCCTCCCAACCGAGATACGCAGTATTTT. This encodes CASKRQDPPNRDTQYF.

The chain couples TRBV7-9 to TRBJ2-7; 9 bases agree with TRBD2. Germline CDR1 and CDR2: SEHNR and FQNEAQ (reference sequence). The junction had 9 bases not matched to a gene; V was cut back by 4 bases and J by 2 bases. This CDR3 region has 16 residues. The CDR3 nucleotides are TGTGCCAGCAGCTCTTATAGCGGGGGCCCGCCCTACGAGCAGTACTTC. This translates into CASSSYSGGPPYEQYF.

The chain employs TRBV15 and TRBJ1-5; D gene uncertain. V dropped 8 bases and J dropped 4 bases, with 15 bases sitting between them. The germline V gene encodes CDR1 LNHNV and CDR2 YYDKDF (reference sequence). The CDR3 extends over 14 amino acids. The CDR3 DNA sequence: TGTGCCACCTCGTTGAAGGGAGGTAATCAGCCCCAGCATTTT. Translating gives CATSLKGGNQPQHF. Combining the CDR3 with reference TRBV15 and TRBJ1-5 gives the whole variable domain DAMVIQNPRYQVTQFGKPVTLSCSQTLNHNVMYWYQQKSSQAPKLLFHYYDKDFNNEADTPDNFQSRRPNTSFCFLDIRSPGLGDTAMYLCATSLKGGNQPQHFGDGTRLSIL.

The rearrangement links TRBV18 to TRBJ1-1, with D tentatively TRBD1 (5 bases). V was cut by 3 bases and J by 8 bases, with 10 bases left in between. CDR3 length: 12 amino acids. Germline V lookup: CDR1 KGHSH, CDR2 LQKENI. The CDR3 DNA reads as TGTGCCAGCTCACCGGGGCCTAGGGAAGCTTTCTTT. It specifies CASSPGPREAFF.

The V and J genes are TRBV13 and TRBJ1-4; D is uncertain. Trimming removed 4 bases at V and 7 bases at J, with 16 bases between. The CDR3 spans 15 residues. From germline, CDR1 is PRHDT and CDR2 FYEKMQ (reference sequence). The CDR3 is CASSSFKGGPEKLFF. CDR3 nucleotide sequence: TGTGCCAGCAGCTCCTTTAAAGGCGGACCTGAAAAACTGTTTTTT.

This chain joins TRBV9 and TRBJ2-1; 8 nucleotides align to TRBD2. Germline CDR1 is SGDLS and CDR2 is YYNGEE. V lost 2 bases, J lost 3 bases, and 7 bases stayed unmatched. The CDR3 loop spans 16 amino acids. The CDR3 DNA is TGTGCCAGCAGCGTGGGGCTAGCGGGTTTCTACAATGAGCAGTTCTTC. Translated: CASSVGLAGFYNEQFF.

The chain is built from TRBV5-8 and TRBJ1-4; D may be TRBD1 (6 bases). There are 15 residues in the CDR3. Germline CDR1 is SGHTS and CDR2 is YDEGEE. The ends were cut back, 4 bases at V and 4 bases at J, with 14 bases in the middle. The CDR3 sequence is CASSPRQDRNEKLFF. Here the CDR3 DNA reads TGTGCCAGCAGCCCGCGACAGGATCGTAATGAAAAACTGTTTTTT.

On this clone: A read error may produce the germline difference seen at one junction end. The rearrangement uses TRBV7-7 and TRBJ2-7; D possibly uses TRBD1 or TRBD2 (7 bases each). In germline, CDR1 is SSHAT, CDR2 FNYEAQ (reference sequence). CDR3 length equals 15 residues. The CDR3 reads CASSFKTGRGYEQYF. For the CDR3, the DNA is TGTGCTAGCAGCTTTAAGACAGGGAGGGGTTACGAGCAGTACTTC.

The V and J genes are TRBV6-1 and TRBJ1-3; D is uncertain. The CDR3 contains 14 residues. The germline V and J ends were trimmed by 6 bases and 5 bases, with 14 bases remaining between them. Germline lookup yields CDR1 MNHNS and CDR2 SASEGT. The CDR3 DNA sequence: TGTGCCAGCAGAGTCCAATCCACTCGAAACACCATATATTTT. Translated, it gives CASRVQSTRNTIYF.

The rearrangement joins TRBV19 to TRBJ2-7, with D perhaps TRBD1 (6 bases). The CDR3 has 14 residues. Trimming shortened V by 3 bases and J by 1 base, and 10 bases separated the two germline ends. Germline CDR1 and CDR2: LNHDA and SQIVND (reference sequence). For the CDR3, the DNA is TGTGCCAGTAGTATTACGGACAGTTCCTACGAGCAGTACTTC. It encodes CASSITDSSYEQYF. Combining the CDR3 with reference TRBV19 and TRBJ2-7 gives the whole variable domain DGGITQSPKYLFRKEGQNVTLSCEQNLNHDAMYWYRQDPGQGLRLIYYSQIVNDFQKGDIAEGYSVSREKKESFPLTVTSAQKNPTAFYLCASSITDSSYEQYFGPGTRLTVT.

V gene TRBV11-2 combines with J gene TRBJ1-4; tentative D call: TRBD1 (5 bases). The CDR3 runs 13 residues. The germline gives CDR1 SGHAT, CDR2 FQNNGV. V was trimmed by 4 bases and J by 10 bases, leaving 13 bases between them. The CDR3: CASSSNQGGKLFF. CDR3 nucleotides: TGTGCCAGCAGCTCCAACCAGGGAGGAAAACTGTTTTTT.

V is TRBV30 and J is TRBJ1-2; D might be TRBD1 (6 bases). In germline, CDR1 is GTSNPN, CDR2 SVGIG (reference sequence). The CDR3 is made up of 15 amino acids. The V end lost 5 bases, the J end lost 4 bases, and 20 bases lay between the germline ends. DNA for the CDR3: TGTGCCTGGTCAGGGGACGCCAGAGAGACCTATGGCTACACCTTC. Protein product: CAWSGDARETYGYTF.

This chain links TRBV10-3 with TRBJ2-5; the D is unclear. Germline values: CDR1 ENHRY, CDR2 SYGVKD. The V and J ends lost 2 bases and 0 bases respectively, with 7 bases between them. The CDR3 contains 14 residues. The chain's CDR3 is CAISEGANQETQYF. In DNA form, the CDR3 reads TGTGCCATCAGTGAGGGTGCAAACCAAGAGACCCAGTACTTC.

The chain combines TRBV5-1 with TRBJ1-3; possibly TRBD1 for D (6 bases). The CDR3 consists of 15 residues. Germline CDR1 SGHRS, CDR2 YFSETQ. Trimming shortened V by 2 bases and J by 2 bases, and 11 bases separated the two germline ends. CDR3 DNA: TGCGCCAGCAGCTTCAGCGGGACAACTGGAAACACCATATATTTT. Its protein product is CASSFSGTTGNTIYF.

Worth noting for this clone: The same CDR3 can be traced to other DNA sequences in this sample. V usage is TRBV19 and J usage is TRBJ1-6, with 9 bases fitting TRBD1. J lost 10 bases, V lost 6 bases, and 10 bases had no gene match. Germline assignment: CDR1 LNHDA and CDR2 SQIVND (reference sequence). The CDR3 has 15 amino acids. The CDR3 DNA is TGTGCCAGTAGAACGGCCGGGACAGGGTCATCACCCCTCCACTTT. Translating it yields CASRTAGTGSSPLHF. Combining the CDR3 with reference TRBV19 and TRBJ1-6 gives the whole variable domain DGGITQSPKYLFRKEGQNVTLSCEQNLNHDAMYWYRQDPGQGLRLIYYSQIVNDFQKGDIAEGYSVSREKKESFPLTVTSAQKNPTAFYLCASRTAGTGSSPLHFGNGTRLTVT.

This chain connects TRBV4-1 to TRBJ1-2, with a possible D match to TRBD1 (5 bases). The V gene's germline CDR1 is MGHRA and CDR2 YSYEKL. Trimming removed 2 bases at V and 6 bases at J, with 25 bases between. The CDR3 consists of 18 residues. The CDR3 spells CASSQIAPIQGEADGYTF. Here the CDR3 DNA reads TGCGCCAGCAGCCAAATCGCTCCCATCCAGGGCGAGGCTGATGGCTACACCTTC.

This clone was counted a few times. V usage is TRBV6-5 and J usage is TRBJ1-6; TRBD1 is a possible D gene (6 bases). Germline loops: CDR1 MNHEY, CDR2 SVGAGI. V lost 6 bases, J lost 7 bases, and 13 bases lay in between. CDR3 length equals 14 residues. This chain's CDR3 is CASRPLDRNSPLHF. Here the CDR3 DNA reads TGTGCCAGCAGACCCCTAGACAGGAATTCACCCCTCCACTTT.

The V and J genes are TRBV19 and TRBJ1-1; 7 nucleotides align to TRBD1. The CDR3 is 15 residues long. CDR1 and CDR2 (germline): LNHDA, SQIVND (reference sequence). V lost 9 bases to trimming and J lost 0 bases; unmatched junction nucleotides: 10. CDR3 DNA: TGTGCCAGCCAAATGGGGCAGGGGGTGAACACTGAAGCTTTCTTT. Protein sequence: CASQMGQGVNTEAFF.

This clone was seen a few times. V is TRBV19 and J is TRBJ1-2; D uncertain. The CDR3 is made up of 15 amino acids. In germline, CDR1 is LNHDA, CDR2 SQIVND (reference sequence). Trimming left V 5 bases short and J 8 bases short, with 21 bases between. The CDR3 DNA reads TGTGCCAGTAGTCCGCTTTCGACGGAACTGAACGGCTACACCTTC. Residues: CASSPLSTELNGYTF. The whole variable domain, remainder taken from reference TRBV19 and TRBJ1-2, is DGGITQSPKYLFRKEGQNVTLSCEQNLNHDAMYWYRQDPGQGLRLIYYSQIVNDFQKGDIAEGYSVSREKKESFPLTVTSAQKNPTAFYLCASSPLSTELNGYTFGSGTRLTVV.

This chain links TRBV28 with TRBJ2-1; D might be TRBD2 (6 bases). This CDR3 is 15 amino acids long. Germline assignment: CDR1 MDHEN and CDR2 SYDVKM. Trimming cost V 6 bases and J 4 bases, with 16 bases left between them. CDR3 sequence (DNA): TGTGCCAGCAGAGATCGTGCTAGCGCATACAATGAGCAGTTCTTC. Translating gives CASRDRASAYNEQFF.

This chain uses TRBV7-2 with TRBJ1-3, with TRBD1 as a possible D gene (6 bases). V shed 7 bases and J shed 3 bases, with 19 bases lying between them. The CDR3 covers 16 residues. In germline, CDR1 is SGHTA, CDR2 FQGNSA. The CDR3 is CASTTMGALGGNTIYF. The CDR3 DNA reads TGTGCCAGCACGACAATGGGGGCGTTGGGTGGAAACACCATATATTTT.

The rearrangement links TRBV5-4 to TRBJ1-1, with D possibly being TRBD1 (6 bases). Deletions cut 1 base from V and 3 bases from J, with 10 bases between. The CDR3 sequence is 14 residues long. CDR1 is SGHNT and CDR2 is YYREEE in the germline V gene (reference sequence). The chain's CDR3 is CASSLRGGYTEAFF. In DNA form, the CDR3 reads TGTGCCAGCAGCTTGAGAGGGGGGTACACTGAAGCTTTCTTT.

V is TRBV4-3 and J is TRBJ2-7, with D unresolved. V was shortened by 3 bases and J by 6 bases, with 15 bases between the two germline ends. Looked up from germline, CDR1 is LGHNA and CDR2 is YSLEER. The CDR3 is 14 residues long. The CDR3, as DNA: TGCGCCAGCAGCCAGTCCCAAGGGTCCGGCGAGCAGTACTTC. Protein: CASSQSQGSGEQYF.

Only a few counts were recorded for this clone. The rearrangement joins TRBV5-1 to TRBJ2-3; weak D call: TRBD1 (6 bases). CDR1 is SGHRS, CDR2 YFSETQ, per germline. The V gene lost 4 bases and the J gene lost 0 bases, with 12 bases spanning the gap. The CDR3 totals 15 residues. CDR3 nucleotide sequence: TGCGCCAGCAGCCCTACAGGGACAAGCACAGATACGCAGTATTTT. Residues: CASSPTGTSTDTQYF.

The chain uses TRBV6-5 and TRBJ2-3; 9 nucleotides agree with TRBD1. Trimming removed 6 bases from V and 4 bases from J; junction bases left unmatched: 8. The length of the CDR3 is 15 residues. Germline CDR1 MNHEY, CDR2 SVGAGI. The CDR3 reads CASRPQGAGADTQYF. The DNA for the CDR3 is TGTGCCAGCAGACCACAGGGGGCGGGGGCAGATACGCAGTATTTT.